These 5 T cell receptor beta chains share one sample of origin, sequenced in a study of blood T cell repertoires in COVID-19. The table came from immunoSEQ multiplex PCR; TCRdb's copy has only in-frame clones and leaves some out. The table records more than 55,000 clones, almost 80% of them present only once. Sequencing input: peripheral blood. These receptors originate from a man between 60 and 75 years old with acute or convalescent COVID-19.

This clone was picked up one time. The V call is TRBV5-1, the J call TRBJ2-7, with D possibly matching TRBD1 (6 bases). In germline, CDR1 is SGHRS, CDR2 YFSETQ. V was clipped by 0 bases and J by 2 bases, with 12 bases between them. The CDR3 is made up of 15 amino acids. CDR3 nucleotide sequence: TGCGCCAGCAGCTTGGCCCCGGGACAAACCTACGAGCAGTACTTC. Translation: CASSLAPGQTYEQYF.

This chain links TRBV1 with TRBJ1-5. TRBV1 is assigned pseudogene status. CDR3 length equals 12 residues. CDR3: CTSSLGDQPQHF. CDR3 nucleotide sequence: TGCACCAGCAGCCTCGGGGATCAGCCCCAGCATTTT.

The chain combines TRBV2 with TRBJ2-7; D possibly corresponds to TRBD2 (6 bases). The length of the CDR3 is 14 residues. The V and J ends lost 8 bases and 6 bases respectively, with 20 bases between them. The germline V gene has CDR1 SNHLY and CDR2 FYNNEI. The DNA for the CDR3 is TGTGCCAGCGCACCCCCGGGACTTCTCCGCGAGCAGTACTTC. Translating it yields CASAPPGLLREQYF.

This clone was observed a handful of times. The chain links TRBV6-5 to TRBJ2-3, with 7 bases matching TRBD1. The CDR3 runs to 13 residues. The V segment lost 11 bases and the J segment 4 bases; nucleotides outside the gene matches: 9. CDR1 and CDR2 from the germline V gene are MNHEY and SVGAGI. CDR3 residues: CAGEGASADTQYF. The DNA for the CDR3 is TGTGCCGGAGAGGGGGCGTCGGCAGATACGCAGTATTTT.

This clone was observed a few times. The V call is TRBV7-2, the J call TRBJ2-1; TRBD1 might be the D (5 bases). Trimming pared 4 bases from V and 4 bases from J, leaving 11 bases between. CDR3 length: 14 amino acids. Germline loops: CDR1 SGHTA, CDR2 FQGNSA. Here the CDR3 reads CASSSGQDYNEQFF. The CDR3 DNA is TGTGCCAGCAGCTCCGGACAAGATTACAATGAGCAGTTCTTC.